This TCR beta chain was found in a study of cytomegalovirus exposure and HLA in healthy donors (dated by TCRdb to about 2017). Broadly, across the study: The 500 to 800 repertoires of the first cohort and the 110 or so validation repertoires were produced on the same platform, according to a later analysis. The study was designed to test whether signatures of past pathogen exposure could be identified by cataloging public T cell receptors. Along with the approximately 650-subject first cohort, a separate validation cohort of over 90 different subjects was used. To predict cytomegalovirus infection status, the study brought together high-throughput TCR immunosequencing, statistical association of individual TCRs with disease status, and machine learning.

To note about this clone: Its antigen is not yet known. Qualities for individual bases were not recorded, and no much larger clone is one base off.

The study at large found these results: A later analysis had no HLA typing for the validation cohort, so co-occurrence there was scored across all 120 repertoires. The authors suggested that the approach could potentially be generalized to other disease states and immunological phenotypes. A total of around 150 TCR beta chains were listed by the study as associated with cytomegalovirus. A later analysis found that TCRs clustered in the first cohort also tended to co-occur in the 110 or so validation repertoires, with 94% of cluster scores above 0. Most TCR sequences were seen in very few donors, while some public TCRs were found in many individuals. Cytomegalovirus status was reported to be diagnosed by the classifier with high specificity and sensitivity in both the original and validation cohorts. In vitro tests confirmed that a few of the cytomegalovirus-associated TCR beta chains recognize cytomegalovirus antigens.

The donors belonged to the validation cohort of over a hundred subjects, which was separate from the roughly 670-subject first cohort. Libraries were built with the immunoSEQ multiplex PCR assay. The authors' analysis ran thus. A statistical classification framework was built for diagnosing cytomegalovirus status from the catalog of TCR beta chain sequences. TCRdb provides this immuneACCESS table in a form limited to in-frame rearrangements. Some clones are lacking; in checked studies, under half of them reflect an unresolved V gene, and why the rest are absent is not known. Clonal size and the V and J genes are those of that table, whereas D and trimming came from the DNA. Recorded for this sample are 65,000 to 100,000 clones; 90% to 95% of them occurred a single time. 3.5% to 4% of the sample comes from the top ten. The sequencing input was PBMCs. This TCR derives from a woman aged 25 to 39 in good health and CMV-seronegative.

The DNA sequence is TGTGCCAGCAGCTTGGGGCACATCAATCAGCCCCAGCATTTT. This yields the protein CASSLGHINQPQHF. The V and J segments used are TRBV5-6 and TRBJ1-5; the D gene identity is not certain. V sheds 0 bases and J sheds 3 bases, leaving 7 bases between their ends. Including the terminal cysteine and phenylalanine, the CDR3 comprises 14 residues. Of the read, only the CDR3 DNA is kept; its 42 bases are in frame from base 1. Sequences SGHDT (CDR1) and YYEEEE (CDR2) are obtained from the germline V gene.